This record concerns one T cell receptor beta chain sequence. The CDR3 contains 17 residues. Per the germline V gene, CDR1 is MNHEY and CDR2 is SMNVEV (reference sequence). These data come from a study of T cells expressing NK-cell markers. TCRdb re-called the 5' RACE reads, yielding one record per CDR3 amino acid sequence without DNA. With about 180,000 distinct CDR3 sequences in the sample, the ten largest clones hold around 21%. The V call is TRBV27, the J call TRBJ1-4; TCRdb indicates TRBD1, and absent DNA this call remains unverified. Material: blood T cells: a sorted CD56 or NKG2C T cell subset, CD4+ or CD8+ T cells, or bulk PBMC T cells (not recorded which). This receptor was taken from a man between 18 and 69 years old in good health. This CDR3 reads CASSLWYSGQGYEKLFF.